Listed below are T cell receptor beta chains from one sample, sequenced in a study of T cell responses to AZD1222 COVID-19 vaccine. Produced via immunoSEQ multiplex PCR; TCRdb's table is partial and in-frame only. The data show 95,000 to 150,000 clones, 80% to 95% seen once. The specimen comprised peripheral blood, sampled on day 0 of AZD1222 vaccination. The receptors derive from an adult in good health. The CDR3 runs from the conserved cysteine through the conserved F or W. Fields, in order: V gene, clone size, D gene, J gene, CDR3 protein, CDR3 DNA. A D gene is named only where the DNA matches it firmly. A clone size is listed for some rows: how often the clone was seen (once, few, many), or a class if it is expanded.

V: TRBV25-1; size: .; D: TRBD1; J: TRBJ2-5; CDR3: CASSVPMTGGETQYF; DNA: TGTGCCAGCAGTGTTCCTATGACAGGGGGAGAGACCCAGTACTTC
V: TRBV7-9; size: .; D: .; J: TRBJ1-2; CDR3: CASSLASSQGGYTF; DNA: TGTGCCAGCAGCTTAGCCTCGAGCCAGGGGGGCTACACCTTC
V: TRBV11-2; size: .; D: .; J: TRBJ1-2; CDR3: CASSLGGQGGSGYTF; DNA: TGTGCCAGCAGCTTAGGGGGCCAGGGAGGTAGTGGCTACACCTTC
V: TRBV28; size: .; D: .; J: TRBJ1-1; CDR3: CASREGTSLEAFF; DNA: TGTGCCAGCAGGGAGGGGACAAGCCTCGAAGCTTTCTTT
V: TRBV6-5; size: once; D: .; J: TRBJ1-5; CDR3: CASSYRGTGIDQPQHF; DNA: TGTGCCAGCAGTTACCGGGGGACGGGAATCGATCAGCCCCAGCATTTT
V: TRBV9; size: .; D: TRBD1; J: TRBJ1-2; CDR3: CASSLRDRGVYGYTF; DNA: TGTGCCAGCAGCTTACGGGACAGGGGCGTATATGGCTACACCTTC
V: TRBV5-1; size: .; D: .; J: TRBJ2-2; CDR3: CASSWEVGELFF; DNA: TGCGCCAGCAGCTGGGAGGTCGGGGAGCTGTTTTTT
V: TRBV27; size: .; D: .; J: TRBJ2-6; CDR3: CASSPTHLQNREIYSGANVLTF; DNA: TGTGCCAGCAGCCCTACCCACCTTCAAAACAGGGAAATTTACTCTGGGGCCAACGTCCTGACTTTC
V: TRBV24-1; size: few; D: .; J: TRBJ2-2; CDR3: CATSDSGGKRAGELFF; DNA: TGTGCCACCAGTGATTCTGGGGGTAAGAGAGCCGGGGAGCTGTTTTTT
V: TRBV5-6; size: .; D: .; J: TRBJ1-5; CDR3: CASSSSGLPYSNQPQHF; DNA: TGTGCCAGCAGCTCGTCAGGGCTCCCATATAGCAATCAGCCCCAGCATTTT
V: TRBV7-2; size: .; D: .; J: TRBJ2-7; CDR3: CASSSLGSGVEQYF; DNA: TGTGCCAGCAGCTCCCTCGGGTCGGGGGTCGAGCAGTACTTC
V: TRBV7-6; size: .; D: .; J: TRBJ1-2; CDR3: CASSLDRQANYGYTF; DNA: TGTGCCAGCAGCTTAGATCGACAGGCCAACTATGGCTACACCTTC
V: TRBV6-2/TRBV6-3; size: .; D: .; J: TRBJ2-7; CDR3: CASSYGGPDYEQYF; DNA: TGTGCCAGCAGTTATGGGGGCCCCGACTACGAGCAGTACTTC
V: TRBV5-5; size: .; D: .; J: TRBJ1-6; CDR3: CASSLAWTEPASPLHF; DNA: TGTGCCAGCAGCTTGGCCTGGACTGAGCCCGCTTCACCCCTCCACTTT
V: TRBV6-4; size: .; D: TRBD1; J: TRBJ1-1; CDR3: CASSDPRQGVIGTEAFF; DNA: TGTGCCAGCAGTGATCCCCGACAGGGGGTTATCGGTACTGAAGCTTTCTTT
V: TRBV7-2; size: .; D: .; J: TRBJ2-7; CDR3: CASRRDLGLEQYF; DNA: TGTGCCAGCAGACGGGACTTAGGTCTCGAGCAGTACTTC
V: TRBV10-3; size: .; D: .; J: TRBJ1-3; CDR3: CAISDSSGNTIYF; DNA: TGTGCCATCTCGGACAGCTCTGGAAACACCATATATTTT
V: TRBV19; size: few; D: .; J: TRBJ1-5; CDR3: CASSLQNQPQHF; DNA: TGTGCCAGTAGCCTGCAAAATCAGCCCCAGCATTTT
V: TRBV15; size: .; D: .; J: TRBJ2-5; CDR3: CATSAGAEETQYF; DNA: TGTGCCACCAGCGCAGGGGCAGAAGAGACCCAGTACTTC
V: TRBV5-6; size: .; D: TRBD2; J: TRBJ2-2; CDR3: CASSVTSGNTGELFF; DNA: TGTGCCAGCAGCGTGACTAGCGGGAACACCGGGGAGCTGTTTTTT
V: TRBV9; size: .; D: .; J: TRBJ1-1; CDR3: CASSVGDSRRAFF; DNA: TGTGCCAGCAGCGTAGGAGACAGTCGGAGGGCTTTCTTT
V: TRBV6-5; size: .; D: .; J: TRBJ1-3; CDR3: CASSTTRNSGNTIYF; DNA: TGTGCCAGCAGCACAACACGGAACTCTGGAAACACCATATATTTT
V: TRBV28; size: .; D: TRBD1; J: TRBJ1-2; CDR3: CASSLTGQGSNYGYTF; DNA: TGTGCCAGCAGTTTAACGGGACAGGGGTCTAACTATGGCTACACCTTC
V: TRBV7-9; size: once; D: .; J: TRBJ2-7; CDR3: CASTVEGRGVEQYF; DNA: TGTGCCAGCACCGTTGAGGGCAGGGGCGTCGAGCAGTACTTC
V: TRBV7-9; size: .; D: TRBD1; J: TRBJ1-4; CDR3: CASSFGQGTNEKLFF; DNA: TGTGCCAGCAGCTTCGGACAGGGCACTAATGAAAAACTGTTTTTT
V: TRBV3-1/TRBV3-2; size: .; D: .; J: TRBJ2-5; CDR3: CASSPWEGARVETQYF; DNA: TGTGCCAGCAGCCCCTGGGAGGGGGCCAGAGTGGAGACCCAGTACTTC
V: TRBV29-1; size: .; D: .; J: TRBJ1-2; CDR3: CSVWTANYGYTF; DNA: TGCAGCGTTTGGACCGCTAACTATGGCTACACCTTC
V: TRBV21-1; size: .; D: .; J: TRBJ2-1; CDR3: CASSPRGSGGDNEQFF; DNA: TGTGCCAGCAGCCCCCGAGGGAGCGGGGGGGACAATGAGCAGTTCTTC
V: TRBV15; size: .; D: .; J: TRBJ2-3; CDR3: CATSRDTFGQGNTDTQYF; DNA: TGTGCCACCAGCAGAGATACGTTCGGGCAGGGGAACACAGATACGCAGTATTTT
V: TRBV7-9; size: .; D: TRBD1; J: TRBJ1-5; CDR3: CASSSSQGVGIQPQHF; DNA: TGTGCCAGCAGCTCCTCACAGGGGGTAGGGATTCAGCCCCAGCATTTT
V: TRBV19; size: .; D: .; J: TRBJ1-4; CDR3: CASSKEWAASSNRNEKLFF; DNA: TGTGCCAGTAGTAAGGAATGGGCAGCCTCTTCTAACCGTAATGAAAAACTGTTTTTT
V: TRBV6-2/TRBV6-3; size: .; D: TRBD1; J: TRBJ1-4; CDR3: CASSYRPPGQANEKLFF; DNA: TGTGCCAGCAGTTACCGTCCCCCGGGACAGGCTAATGAAAAACTGTTTTTT
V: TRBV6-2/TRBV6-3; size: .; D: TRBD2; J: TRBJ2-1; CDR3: CASSFSGGQITAYNEQFF; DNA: TGTGCCAGCAGTTTTAGCGGGGGGCAAATTACCGCCTACAATGAGCAGTTCTTC
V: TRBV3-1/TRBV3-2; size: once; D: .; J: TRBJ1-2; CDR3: CASSEGGRRGGGYTF; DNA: TGTGCCAGCAGCGAAGGCGGACGCAGGGGAGGAGGCTACACCTTC
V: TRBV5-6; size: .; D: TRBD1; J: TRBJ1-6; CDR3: CASSLGTGVNSPLHF; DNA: TGTGCCAGCAGCTTAGGGACAGGGGTTAATTCACCCCTCCACTTT
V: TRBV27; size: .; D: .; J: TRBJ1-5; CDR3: CASSPYLGNQPQHF; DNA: TGTGCCAGCAGCCCCTACCTCGGGAATCAGCCCCAGCATTTT
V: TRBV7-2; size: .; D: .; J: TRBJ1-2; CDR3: CASSPASPGYTF; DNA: TGTGCCAGCAGCCCAGCCTCCCCTGGCTACACCTTC
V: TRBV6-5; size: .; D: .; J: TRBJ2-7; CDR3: CASSYKGSYEQYF; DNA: TGTGCCAGCAGTTACAAGGGCTCCTACGAGCAGTACTTC
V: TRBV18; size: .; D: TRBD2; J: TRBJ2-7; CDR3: CASSPPGLAGDGYEQYF; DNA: TGTGCCAGCTCACCCCCGGGTCTGGCGGGAGACGGCTACGAGCAGTACTTC
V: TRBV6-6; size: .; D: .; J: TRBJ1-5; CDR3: CASSYSTGLGNQPQHF; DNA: TGTGCCAGCAGTTACTCAACCGGGTTGGGCAATCAGCCCCAGCATTTT
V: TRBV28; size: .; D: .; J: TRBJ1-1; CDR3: CASSLGAGEWITEAFF; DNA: TGTGCCAGCAGTTTGGGGGCAGGGGAATGGATCACTGAAGCTTTCTTT
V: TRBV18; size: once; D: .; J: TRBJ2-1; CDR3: CASSPGADGNEQFF; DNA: TGTGCCAGCTCACCAGGGGCAGACGGGAATGAGCAGTTCTTC
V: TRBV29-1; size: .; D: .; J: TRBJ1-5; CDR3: CSVEDRGRDQHF; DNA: TGCAGCGTTGAAGATAGGGGAAGGGACCAGCATTTT
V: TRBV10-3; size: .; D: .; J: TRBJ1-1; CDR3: CAIRIDKNTEAFF; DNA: TGTGCCATCAGAATTGACAAGAACACTGAAGCTTTCTTT
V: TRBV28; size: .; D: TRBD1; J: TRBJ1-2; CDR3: CASRSTGGRGYTF; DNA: TGTGCCAGCAGGTCCACAGGGGGCAGGGGCTACACCTTC
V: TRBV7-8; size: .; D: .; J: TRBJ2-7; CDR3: CASSLAGLMGEQYF; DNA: TGTGCCAGCAGCTTAGCGGGCCTAATGGGCGAGCAGTACTTC
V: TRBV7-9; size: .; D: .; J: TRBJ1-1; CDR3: CASMRGRDTEAFF; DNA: TGTGCCAGTATGCGGGGCAGGGACACTGAAGCTTTCTTT
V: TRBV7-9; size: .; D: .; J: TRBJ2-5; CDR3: CASSLATGQETQYF; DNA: TGTGCCAGCAGCTTAGCCACTGGACAAGAGACCCAGTACTTC
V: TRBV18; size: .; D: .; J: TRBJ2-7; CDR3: CASSPPLGDYEQYF; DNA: TGTGCCAGCTCACCACCTCTGGGGGACTACGAGCAGTACTTC
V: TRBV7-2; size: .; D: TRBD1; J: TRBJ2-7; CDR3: CASSKNPGQSHEQYF; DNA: TGTGCCAGCAGCAAAAATCCGGGACAGTCCCACGAGCAGTACTTC
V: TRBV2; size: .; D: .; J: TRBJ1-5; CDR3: CASSEGTISPQPQHF; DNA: TGTGCCAGCAGTGAAGGGACCATAAGCCCTCAGCCCCAGCATTTT
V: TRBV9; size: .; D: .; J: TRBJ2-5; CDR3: CASSVDGNRGETQYF; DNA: TGTGCCAGCAGCGTAGATGGTAATCGGGGGGAGACCCAGTACTTC
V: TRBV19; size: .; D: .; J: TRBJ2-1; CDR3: CASSRGPPWNEQFF; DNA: TGTGCCAGTAGTAGGGGACCCCCATGGAATGAGCAGTTCTTC